These T cell receptor beta chains were read from a single sample in a study of blood T cells in healthy people across ages. Each CDR3 protein gets one entry after TCRdb re-called the 5' RACE reads with MiXCR. The sample yields over 1,200,000 distinct CDR3 sequences, approximately 60% seen once. Material for sequencing was blood. The receptor set was obtained from a man younger than 35 in good health. The CDR3 runs from the conserved cysteine through the conserved F or W. The D gene is left open where the match is weak. Clone size is stated in some rows and not others, as once, few, many or a class when expanded.

D	V	size	J	CDR3	DNA
TRBD1	TRBV2	-	TRBJ1-4	CASRDYQQGGNEKLFF	TGTGCCAGCAGAGACTATCAACAGGGGGGAAATGAAAAACTGTTTTTT
-	TRBV6-5	-	TRBJ1-5	CASSLRAAFQPQHF	TGTGCCAGCAGCCTCCGGGCCGCCTTTCAGCCCCAGCATTTT
-	TRBV2	-	TRBJ2-5	CASSEGQLGQYF	TGTGCCAGCAGTGAAGGACAGCTAGGGCAGTACTTC
-	TRBV3-1	few	TRBJ2-3	CASSHLWTPQDTQYF	TGTGCCAGCAGCCATCTTTGGACCCCGCAAGATACGCAGTATTTT
-	TRBV29-1	-	TRBJ2-1	CSEADRYNEQFF	TGCAGCGAGGCAGACAGGTACAATGAGCAGTTCTTC
-	TRBV27	-	TRBJ2-5	CASQPAGKETQYF	TGTGCCAGCCAACCGGCGGGTAAAGAGACCCAGTACTTC
-	TRBV20-1	-	TRBJ2-7	CSARPPGYEQYF	TGCAGTGCTAGACCTCCAGGCTACGAGCAGTACTTC
TRBD1	TRBV11-2	-	TRBJ2-3	CANSSDRADTQYF	TGTGCCAACAGCTCAGACAGGGCAGATACGCAGTATTTT
-	TRBV20-1	-	TRBJ2-5	CSQQPPESRETQYF	TGCAGCCAACAGCCCCCCGAAAGCCGGGAGACCCAGTACTTC
TRBD1	TRBV27	-	TRBJ1-5	CASSWDSRENQPQHF	TGTGCCAGCAGTTGGGACAGTCGGGAGAATCAGCCCCAGCATTTT
-	TRBV29-1	-	TRBJ1-2	CSVEDQGRTQIYGYTF	TGCAGCGTTGAAGATCAGGGCAGGACCCAAATCTATGGCTACACCTTC
-	TRBV6-1	-	TRBJ2-7	CASSETLSSYEQYF	TGTGCCAGCAGTGAAACACTTAGCTCCTACGAGCAGTACTTC
-	TRBV21-1	once	TRBJ2-4	CASGSGDFMRCEQYF	TGTGCCAGCGGCTCCGGGGACTTCATGCGTTGTGAGCAGTACTTC
-	TRBV30	-	TRBJ1-2	CAWRGLLNYGYTF	TGTGCCTGGAGAGGACTTTTGAACTATGGCTACACCTTC
-	TRBV27	-	TRBJ2-5	CASSLPEGEWQETQYF	TGTGCCAGCAGTTTACCCGAAGGGGAATGGCAAGAGACCCAGTACTTC
-	TRBV6-2/TRBV6-3	-	TRBJ1-2	CASSYLPAGGYTF	TGTGCCAGCAGTTACTTGCCCGCCGGTGGCTACACCTTC
-	TRBV5-6	-	TRBJ1-6	CASSSGPFGGTNSPLHF	TGTGCCAGCAGCTCAGGCCCCTTTGGGGGAACTAATTCACCCCTCCACTTT
-	TRBV20-1	once	TRBJ1-2	CSASNNAYGYTF	TGCAGTGCTAGTAACAATGCCTATGGCTACACCTTC
TRBD2	TRBV4-2	-	TRBJ2-5	CASSELSGGRETQYF	TGTGCCAGCAGCGAACTTAGCGGGGGCCGGGAGACCCAGTACTTC
-	TRBV2	-	TRBJ2-5	CASRVFGGTSRETQYF	TGTGCCAGCAGGGTTTTTGGAGGGACCTCAAGAGAGACCCAGTACTTC
-	TRBV6-2/TRBV6-3	few	TRBJ1-1	CAIHSGDLNTEAFF	TGTGCCATCCACTCAGGGGACTTGAACACTGAAGCTTTCTTT
-	TRBV7-2	-	TRBJ2-2	CASSLAATGELFF	TGTGCCAGCAGCTTAGCAGCCACCGGGGAGCTGTTTTTT
-	TRBV4-3	-	TRBJ2-3	CASSQGRMFRGRADTQYF	-
TRBD1	TRBV28	once	TRBJ1-2	CASSEWQGAENYGYTF	TGTGCCAGCAGCGAGTGGCAGGGGGCGGAAAACTATGGCTACACCTTC
-	TRBV7-9	-	TRBJ1-2	CASSLHEGYGYTF	TGTGCCAGCAGCTTACATGAGGGGTATGGCTACACCTTC
TRBD2	TRBV9	-	TRBJ2-3	CASSELAGGSSDTQYF	TGTGCCAGCAGCGAGCTAGCGGGGGGTTCCTCAGATACGCAGTATTTT
TRBD2	TRBV4-2	-	TRBJ2-7	CASSHGSSGGAFSYEQYF	TGTGCCAGCAGCCATGGGTCTAGCGGGGGGGCCTTCTCCTACGAGCAGTACTTC
-	TRBV10-3	-	TRBJ1-2	CAISESQGRANYGYTF	TGTGCCATCAGTGAGTCACAAGGACGAGCTAACTATGGCTACACCTTC
-	TRBV11-2	-	TRBJ1-5	CASSLAADPYSNQPQHF	TGTGCCAGCAGCTTAGCGGCGGATCCTTATAGCAATCAGCCCCAGCATTTT
-	TRBV18	many	TRBJ2-1	CASSPMRAQVEQFF	TGTGCCAGCTCACCAATGCGGGCACAGGTGGAGCAGTTCTTC
TRBD2	TRBV4-2	-	TRBJ2-7	CASSQAGGMAYEQYF	TGTGCCAGCAGCCAAGCGGGAGGGATGGCCTACGAGCAGTACTTC
-	TRBV27	once	TRBJ2-3	CASKGGLVTDTQYF	TGTGCCAGCAAAGGAGGGTTAGTGACAGATACGCAGTATTTT
-	TRBV3-1	-	TRBJ1-1	CASSQGNSEAFF	TGTGCCAGCAGCCAAGGTAACAGCGAAGCTTTCTTT
-	TRBV7-2	few	TRBJ2-7	CASSLTGGPPYEQYF	TGTGCCAGCAGCTTAACCGGGGGACCTCCGTACGAGCAGTACTTC
-	TRBV5-1	-	TRBJ2-7	CASSSPGGHSYEQYF	TGCGCCAGCAGCTCACCCGGGGGGCACTCCTACGAGCAGTACTTC
TRBD1	TRBV7-2	few	TRBJ2-5	CASSLTAGTEGYF	TGTGCCAGCAGCCTGACAGCCGGGACAGAAGGGTACTTC